This entry lists 8 T cell receptor beta chains sequenced from one sample in a study of cytomegalovirus exposure and HLA in healthy donors. Assay used: immunoSEQ multiplex PCR; TCRdb lists only in-frame clones, some missing. The sample lists some 200,000 clones, 84% occurring once. The sequenced sample was PBMCs. The receptors here all came from a woman aged 18-35 years in good health and CMV-seropositive.

Note on this clone: An end of the junction differs from the germline gene, which may be a read error. V usage is TRBV2 and J usage is TRBJ2-7, with 8 bases lining up with TRBD1. Germline V CDR1 and CDR2: SNHLY, FYNNEI. The CDR3 is made up of 11 amino acids. The CDR3 loop is CASSEFSQGVF. The CDR3 nucleotides read TGTGCCAGCAGTGAATTTTCACAGGGGGTTTTT.

V and J are TRBV6-6 and TRBJ1-2; D ambiguous. Germline lookup yields CDR1 MNHNY and CDR2 SVGAGI (reference sequence). The CDR3 extends over 12 amino acids. Trimming removed 6 bases from V and 0 bases from J, with 5 bases in between. This CDR3 is CASSTANYGYTF. In DNA, the CDR3 is TGTGCCAGCAGCACAGCTAACTATGGCTACACCTTC.

This chain uses TRBV7-9 with TRBJ2-7; D not certain. V was cut by 3 bases and J by 3 bases, with 9 bases left in between. CDR1 is SEHNR and CDR2 is FQNEAQ in the germline V gene (reference sequence). The CDR3 has 13 amino acids. The CDR3 spells CASSFPGDYEQYF. CDR3 in DNA: TGTGCCAGCAGCTTTCCGGGTGACTACGAGCAGTACTTC.

The rearrangement uses TRBV5-1 and TRBJ1-4, with D possibly being TRBD1 (5 bases). V was clipped by 3 bases and J by 4 bases, with 16 bases between them. This CDR3 spans 16 amino acids. CDR1 SGHRS and CDR2 YFSETQ come from the germline V gene. CDR3 residues: CASSSYETDNNEKLFF. The DNA for the CDR3 is TGCGCCAGCAGCTCCTACGAGACAGATAATAATGAAAAACTGTTTTTT. The whole variable domain, remainder taken from reference TRBV5-1 and TRBJ1-4, is KAGVTQTPRYLIKTRGQQVTLSCSPISGHRSVSWYQQTPGQGLQFLFEYFSETQRNKGNFPGRFSGRQFSNSRSEMNVSTLELGDSALYLCASSSYETDNNEKLFFGSGTQLSVL.

This clone occurred once. This sequence joins TRBV27 and TRBJ2-7, with 10 bases that match TRBD1. The ends lost 5 bases at V and 3 bases at J; junction bases unmatched: 10. Germline V gives CDR1 MNHEY, CDR2 SMNVEV (reference sequence). The CDR3 sequence is 16 residues long. CDR3 protein: CASSAGGDRGLYEQYF. DNA for the CDR3: TGTGCCAGCAGTGCCGGGGGGGACAGGGGACTCTACGAGCAGTACTTC.

The chain couples TRBV7-9 to TRBJ2-2; tentative D call: TRBD2 (6 bases). The CDR3 loop spans 16 amino acids. V dropped 1 base and J dropped 7 bases, with 16 bases sitting between them. Germline V CDR1 and CDR2: SEHNR, FQNEAQ (reference sequence). This chain's CDR3 is CASSLERRAAIGELFF. For the CDR3, the DNA is TGTGCCAGCAGCTTAGAAAGGAGGGCAGCTATCGGGGAGCTGTTTTTT. Combining the CDR3 with reference TRBV7-9 and TRBJ2-2 gives the whole variable domain DTGVSQNPRHKITKRGQNVTFRCDPISEHNRLYWYRQTLGQGPEFLTYFQNEAQLEKSRLLSDRFSAERPKGSFSTLEIQRTEQGDSAMYLCASSLERRAAIGELFFGEGSRLTVL.

The V call is TRBV18, the J call TRBJ2-3, with a possible D match to TRBD2 (5 bases). Germline V gene lookup returns CDR1 KGHSH and CDR2 LQKENI. This CDR3 region has 15 residues. V dropped 1 base and J dropped 0 bases, with 8 bases sitting between them. The CDR3: CASSPQRRSTDTQYF. As DNA, the CDR3 is TGTGCCAGCTCACCACAGCGGCGGAGCACAGATACGCAGTATTTT.

CDR3 protein: CASSWTGVHEQYF. The CDR3 coding sequence is TGTGCCAGCAGCTGGACAGGGGTACACGAGCAGTACTTC. This chain links TRBV7-2 with TRBJ2-7, with 9 bases aligning to TRBD1. The CDR3 is 13 amino acids. The germline CDR1 and CDR2 sequences are SGHTA and FQGNSA. Trimming cost V 4 bases and J 5 bases; bases outside gene matches: 3.